Detailed here is one TCR beta chain. The antigen is unknown. The sample belongs to a study of a mutant IDH1 vaccine in newly diagnosed glioma. Study-level background: In some groups vaccination began 4-6 weeks post-radiotherapy; others received it with temozolomide.

The CDR3 length is 17 residues. The germline V gene has CDR1 GTSNPN and CDR2 SVGIG (reference sequence). Between the trimmed V and J ends, which lost 1 base and 0 bases, there was a span of 16 bases. Libraries were prepared by immunoSEQ multiplex PCR; TCRdb keeps only in-frame clonotypes and omits some of them. The sample carries some 30,000 clones, around 90% recorded once. Time point in this sample: week 5, during vaccination. Vaccination comprised doses that each held 300 ug of mutant IDH1 20-mer peptide, plus topical imiquimod. The sequenced sample was PBMCs, obtained from a glioma patient whose treatment included an IDH1 peptide vaccine. The chain employs TRBV30 and TRBJ1-3; D gene unclear. The sequence was collected from a man aged 18 to 35 with glioma. CDR3 region: CAWSEASPLRSGNTIYF. The CDR3 bases are TGTGCCTGGAGTGAGGCATCCCCTCTGCGCTCTGGAAACACCATATATTTT.